This passage covers 3 T cell receptor beta chains from one sample sequenced in a study of PD-1 blockade in classical Hodgkin lymphoma. Every patient had relapsed following autologous stem cell transplantation, and cohorts differed in brentuximab vedotin exposure. Method: immunoSEQ multiplex PCR; TCRdb's copy keeps in-frame clones and lacks some. Counted here are 15,000 to 20,000 clones, 70% to 80% occurring once; the ten biggest clones make up 15% to 20%. The sample consisted of peripheral blood mononuclear cells (PBMCs), taken before the second cycle of nivolumab. These receptors all stem from a human donor with classical Hodgkin lymphoma.

V is TRBV12-5 and J is TRBJ2-7; 7 nucleotides align to TRBD1. The CDR3 extends over 13 amino acids. The germline CDR1 and CDR2 sequences are LGHNT and FRNRAP. The junction had 7 bases not matched to a gene; V was cut back by 6 bases and J by 5 bases. The chain's CDR3 is CASGQEQGNEQYF. CDR3 in DNA: TGTGCTAGTGGCCAAGAACAGGGGAACGAGCAGTACTTC.

The chain employs TRBV4-3 and TRBJ2-7; TRBD1 might be the D (6 bases). V was clipped by 0 bases and J by 6 bases, with 9 bases between them. CDR1 is LGHNA and CDR2 is YSLEER in the germline V gene. This CDR3 spans 13 amino acids. The CDR3, as DNA: TGCGCCAGCAGCCAAGATTTAGGGGGCGAGCAGTACTTC. Its protein product is CASSQDLGGEQYF.

This rearrangement joins TRBV19 to TRBJ1-4; D gene unclear. The germline V gene encodes CDR1 LNHDA and CDR2 SQIVND (reference sequence). Trimming cost V 3 bases and J 5 bases, with 10 bases left between them. The CDR3 covers 14 residues. DNA of the CDR3: TGTGCCAGTAGTATCGGCAGGAGCAATGAAAAACTGTTTTTT. It codes for CASSIGRSNEKLFF.